Below, 9 T cell receptor beta chains from the same sample are listed, as sequenced in a study of T cells in localized non-small cell lung cancer. Profiling relied on immunoSEQ multiplex PCR, and the TCRdb table lists in-frame clones only, not all of them. The table includes approximately 25,000 clones, 90% detected once. The specimen was peripheral blood, collected before any cancer treatment. These receptors all come from a woman between 40 and 69 years old with stage I lung adenocarcinoma.

The rearrangement uses TRBV6-5 and TRBJ2-5, with 13 bases aligning to TRBD2. The CDR3 extends over 15 amino acids. The V gene's germline CDR1 is MNHEY and CDR2 SVGAGI. V gave up 4 bases and J gave up 2 bases; unmatched junction bases: 1. In DNA form, the CDR3 reads TGTGCCAGCAGTTGGGGACTAGCGGGACAAGAGACCCAGTACTTC. This gives the protein CASSWGLAGQETQYF.

This chain uses TRBV11-2 with TRBJ1-2, with D maybe TRBD1 (5 bases). Germline V lookup: CDR1 SGHAT, CDR2 FQNNGV. Trimming took off 5 bases at V and 0 bases at J, with 22 bases between the two ends. The CDR3 is made up of 18 amino acids. CDR3 DNA sequence: TGTGCCAGCAGCGACGTTTGGAATTGGGGCCCAGCTAACTATGGCTACACCTTC. Its translation: CASSDVWNWGPANYGYTF. Full variable domain (missing parts from reference TRBV11-2 and TRBJ1-2): EAGVAQSPRYKIIEKRQSVAFWCNPISGHATLYWYQQILGQGPKLLIQFQNNGVVDDSQLPKDRFSAERLKGVDSTLKIQPAKLEDSAVYLCASSDVWNWGPANYGYTFGSGTRLTVV.

V usage is TRBV5-3 and J usage is TRBJ1-1; perhaps TRBD1 as D (6 bases). TRBV5-3 is classed as an ORF, of uncertain function. The V end lost 8 bases, the J end lost 7 bases, and 24 bases lay between the germline ends. The CDR3 contains 15 residues. The CDR3 DNA reads as TGTGCCAGCAGCCTGCCCTCAGGGGATCTCGATGAAGCTTTCTTT. As protein: CASSLPSGDLDEAFF.

This sequence joins TRBV7-9 and TRBJ2-1; D gene uncertain. The CDR3 contains 13 residues. Trimming removed 5 bases from V and 6 bases from J, with 11 bases in between. Germline CDR1 and CDR2: SEHNR and FQNEAQ (reference sequence). The CDR3 here is CASSRGASNEQFF. The CDR3 DNA sequence: TGTGCCAGCAGCCGCGGAGCGTCCAATGAGCAGTTCTTC.

The chain recombines TRBV29-1 with TRBJ1-4; D not certain. CDR3 length: 12 amino acids. The germline CDR1 and CDR2 sequences are SQVTM and ANQGSEA. Trimming stripped 6 bases from V and 6 bases from J, with 11 bases between. The CDR3 spells CSVLKGDEKLFF. CDR3 coding DNA: TGCAGCGTCCTAAAAGGCGATGAAAAACTGTTTTTT.

The chain uses TRBV7-9 and TRBJ1-5; D unresolved. The CDR3 is 12 residues long. CDR1 and CDR2 (germline): SEHNR, FQNEAQ (reference sequence). Between the trimmed V and J ends, which lost 5 bases and 3 bases, there was a span of 5 bases. CDR3 sequence (DNA): TGTGCCAGCAGCCTGGACAATCAGCCCCAGCATTTT. Residues: CASSLDNQPQHF.

The chain recombines TRBV2 with TRBJ1-4, with 9 positions matching TRBD1. V trimming: 5 bases; J trimming: 7 bases; junction bases outside the gene matches: 8. Germline CDR1 is SNHLY and CDR2 is FYNNEI. The CDR3 consists of 15 residues. The CDR3 sequence is CASSPQGARGEKLFF. CDR3 nucleotides: TGTGCCAGCAGTCCACAGGGGGCGCGAGGTGAAAAACTGTTTTTT.

This chain connects TRBV28 to TRBJ2-4; 9 bases are a match to TRBD2. The CDR3 totals 16 residues. CDR1 is MDHEN, CDR2 SYDVKM, per germline. V lost 3 bases to trimming and J lost 1 base; unmatched junction nucleotides: 4. CDR3 DNA sequence: TGTGCCAGCAGTTTTGGCGGGACTAGCGCCAAAAACATTCAGTACTTC. This sequence encodes CASSFGGTSAKNIQYF.

This chain uses TRBV6-5 with TRBJ2-7; no definite D call. V was pared by 6 bases and J by 2 bases, with 5 bases between. Germline V lookup: CDR1 MNHEY, CDR2 SVGAGI. The CDR3 runs 11 residues. The CDR3 here is CASSLTYEQYF. CDR3 coding DNA: TGTGCCAGCAGCCTAACCTACGAGCAGTACTTC.